Presented here are 8 T cell receptor beta chains from one specimen sequenced in a study of Ad26.COV2.S vaccination and SARS-CoV-2 variants. TCRdb's copy holds only in-frame clones and misses some; the assay was immunoSEQ multiplex PCR. The sample includes 400,000 to 450,000 clones, roughly 90% of them seen just once. The treatment was: around 19 received Ad26.COV2.S at low or high dose, single or two shots; about 5 received placebo; per-sample allocation not given. The samples date from day 63 after the first vaccine or placebo injection. The input for sequencing was peripheral blood, taken in a trial of Ad26.COV2.S vaccine versus placebo. These receptors all stem from a person between 18 and 60 years old who received the Ad26.COV2.S COVID-19 vaccine or a placebo.

The chain employs TRBV7-8 and TRBJ2-7, with 7 positions matching TRBD2. The CDR3 contains 17 residues. Germline V CDR1 and CDR2: SGHVS, FQNEAQ. With 1 base clipped from V and 2 bases from J, the junction kept 11 bases outside the gene matches. CDR3 residues: CASSLGWAAGRAYEQYF. CDR3 DNA: TGTGCCAGCAGCTTAGGTTGGGCAGCGGGAAGGGCCTACGAGCAGTACTTC.

V gene TRBV4-3 combines with J gene TRBJ2-5; D is unresolved. Trimming removed 4 bases from V and 0 bases from J, with 9 bases in between. Germline loops: CDR1 LGHNA, CDR2 YSLEER. The CDR3 consists of 14 residues. CDR3 residues: CASSPGQYQETQYF. The CDR3 DNA is TGCGCCAGCAGCCCGGGCCAATACCAAGAGACCCAGTACTTC.

This clone was seen a single time. V is TRBV28 and J is TRBJ2-3, with TRBD1 matching 9 bases. CDR3 length equals 16 residues. V was pared by 4 bases and J by 2 bases, with 7 bases of the junction left unmatched. Germline V gives CDR1 MDHEN, CDR2 SYDVKM. CDR3 loop: CASSSAGTGNTDTQYF. CDR3 DNA sequence: TGTGCCAGCAGTTCCGCCGGGACAGGGAACACAGATACGCAGTATTTT.

V and J are TRBV19 and TRBJ2-4; D perhaps matches TRBD2 (5 bases). Germline V CDR1 and CDR2: LNHDA, SQIVND (reference sequence). V was cut by 7 bases and J by 1 base, with 17 bases left in between. The CDR3 totals 16 residues. The CDR3: CASTTTPASAKNIQYF. The CDR3 nucleotides read TGTGCCAGTACCACTACTCCCGCTAGCGCCAAAAACATTCAGTACTTC.

This clone was seen a single time. The rearrangement joins TRBV5-4 to TRBJ2-7, with TRBD2 matching 9 bases. Per the germline V gene, CDR1 is SGHNT and CDR2 is YYREEE (reference sequence). The CDR3 loop spans 18 amino acids. Trimming at V came to 1 base and at J to 2 bases, leaving 13 bases not matched to a gene. The CDR3 sequence is CASSLLGRGTSRTYEQYF. In nucleotides, the CDR3 is TGTGCCAGCAGCTTGTTGGGTAGGGGGACTAGCAGAACCTACGAGCAGTACTTC.

The sample holds a few counts of this clone. The chain links TRBV6-2 or TRBV6-3 to TRBJ1-5, with a weak D call TRBD1 (5 bases). V lost 0 bases to trimming and J lost 0 bases, with 9 bases between them. The germline V gene has CDR1 MNHEY and CDR2 SVGEGT. There are 16 residues in the CDR3. The DNA for the CDR3 is TGTGCCAGCAGTTACTCAGGGGTCCCTAGCAATCAGCCCCAGCATTTT. Encoded protein: CASSYSGVPSNQPQHF.

The rearrangement joins TRBV28 to TRBJ1-1; TRBD1 aligns across 8 bases. The CDR3 is made up of 16 amino acids. CDR1 is MDHEN and CDR2 is SYDVKM in the germline V gene. V was clipped by 6 bases and J by 0 bases; unmatched bases: 9. CDR3 sequence reads: CASRPGQGIVNTEAFF. In DNA form, the CDR3 reads TGTGCCAGCAGACCAGGACAGGGAATCGTGAACACTGAAGCTTTCTTT.

The chain uses TRBV4-3 and TRBJ2-7; perhaps D is TRBD1 or TRBD2 (7 bases each). Germline-derived CDR1 and CDR2 are LGHNA and YSLEER. The CDR3 consists of 15 residues. V lost 1 base to trimming and J lost 3 bases, with 13 bases between them. The CDR3 sequence is CASSQGQGGSYEQYF. CDR3 DNA sequence: TGCGCCAGCAGCCAAGGACAGGGAGGGAGCTACGAGCAGTACTTC.